The entry that follows covers one TCR beta chain sequence. Original analysis: Amplifying reference gene primers gave estimates of nucleated cell counts. TCRdb's table, derived via immunoSEQ multiplex PCR, lists solely in-frame clones and lacks some. The DNA was the basis for D and trimming; V, J and clone size are from that table. The sample includes roughly 60,000 clones, approximately 85% seen only once; the top ten take approximately 20%. The CDR3 covers 12 residues. V gave up 6 bases and J gave up 11 bases, with 16 bases separating them. CDR1 is SNHLY, CDR2 FYNNEI, per germline. These data originate in a study of blood T cell repertoires in COVID-19. Whole-study context: The origin of the acute and convalescent COVID-19 samples was the United States, Italy and Spain.

V usage is TRBV2 and J usage is TRBJ1-1; no clear D gene. Material for sequencing was peripheral blood. This TCR derives from a human donor in a cohort sampled during active COVID-19. The CDR3 nucleotides read TGTGCCAGCAGCGTCGACCCGATCAGGGCTTTCTTT. Translating gives CASSVDPIRAFF.